These T cell receptor beta chains were read from a single sample in a study of human CD8 memory T cell subsets. TCRdb reanalyzed the 5' RACE reads, giving one entry per CDR3 protein sequence and no DNA. Recorded for this sample: 8,500 to 10,000 distinct CDR3 sequences. The specimen sequenced was CD8+ T cells from PBMCs. These receptors were obtained from a human donor in good health. Both conserved end residues are part of each CDR3. A clone size is listed for some rows: how often the clone was seen (once, few, many), or a class if it is expanded.

j_call	clone_size	v_call	cdr3_length	cdr3_aa
TRBJ2-1	-	TRBV25-1	17	CASTGFMASSIYNEQFF
TRBJ2-7	-	TRBV7-9	17	CASSLVTGGPTDYEQYF
TRBJ1-6	medium-sized	TRBV19	15	CASSPPGQDISPLHF
TRBJ1-1	-	TRBV4-3	15	CASSQARTVNTEAFF
TRBJ2-3	-	TRBV20-1	16	CSARDWLAGGSDTQYF
TRBJ2-7	-	TRBV6-1	16	CASTPARFGQTHEQYF
TRBJ1-5	-	TRBV4-2	16	CASSQEDGTGSQPQHF
TRBJ1-1	-	TRBV4-3	19	CASSQAVTRTGRFDTEAFF
TRBJ2-5	-	TRBV29-1	12	CSVENSQETQYF
TRBJ2-1	-	TRBV12-3/TRBV12-4	16	CASSLMGEGPHNEQFF
TRBJ2-1	-	TRBV18	16	CASSPNDRSSYNEQFF
TRBJ2-7	-	TRBV18	16	CASSPDDYSTVYEQYF
TRBJ2-1	-	TRBV5-1	13	CASSLGTIGEQFF
TRBJ2-3	-	TRBV3-1	15	CASSQGGLEGDTQYF
TRBJ2-1	-	TRBV4-2	17	CASSQDLLRGGYDEQFF
TRBJ1-1	-	TRBV6-4	14	CASSDSAGNTEAFF
TRBJ2-5	-	TRBV5-4	15	CASSLTGMLQETQYF
TRBJ2-1	-	TRBV27	16	CASSLLVGRIPNEQFF
TRBJ2-7	-	TRBV6-5	14	CASSLTGSAYEQYF
TRBJ2-2	-	TRBV5-1	17	CASSLAIDRVDTGELFF
TRBJ1-2	-	TRBV2	15	CASSDPLMTEYGYTF
TRBJ2-1	-	TRBV29-1	14	CSVGVAGVYNEQFF
TRBJ1-1	-	TRBV27	16	CASSLLVGTGNTEAFF
TRBJ2-4	-	TRBV13	16	CASSSRAGEGENIQYF
TRBJ2-3	-	TRBV6-5	14	CASSSNSNTDTQYF